This TCR beta chain was recovered during a study of shared clonotypes between healthy human individuals. The input for sorted-subset replicate PCRs was around 0.2 ug DNA, 25,000 to 35,000 T cell genomes. Assay used: immunoSEQ multiplex PCR; TCRdb lists only in-frame clones, some missing. There are millions of clones in the sample; 90% to 95% occur only once, and roughly 0.14% lies in the top ten. The germline V and J ends were trimmed by 5 bases and 0 bases, with 8 bases remaining between them. Per germline, CDR1 MNHEY and CDR2 SVGAGI. The CDR3 covers 13 residues. The chain carries TRBV6-5 and TRBJ2-7; D call uncertain. The sample consisted of naive CD4+ T cells sorted from blood. Documented subset: CD45RA+ positively selected. The clonotype comes from a man between 18 and 29 years old in good health. This chain's CDR3 is CASSRPSSYEQYF. In nucleotides, the CDR3 is TGTGCCAGCAGTCGACCAAGCTCCTACGAGCAGTACTTC.